This TCR beta chain was recovered during a study of beta chain features in type 1 diabetes. Expressed TCRB transcripts were sequenced after all isolated RNA was converted to cDNA. The repertoire was sequenced with immunoSEQ multiplex PCR; TCRdb's copy has only in-frame clones and lacks some. The sample holds more than 140,000 clones, roughly 9.3% seen once. This clone was observed a few times. Germline CDR1 reads SGHTA; CDR2 reads FQGNSA. The CDR3 has 14 residues. V and J are TRBV7-2 and TRBJ2-7, with a weak D call TRBD1 (5 bases). The closer fit of TRBJ2-5 to the DNA end suggests the J call may be wrong. The sample taken for sequencing was central memory CD4+ T cells from blood. The TCR originated in a woman in her thirties or forties in good health. CDR3 nucleotide sequence: TGTGCCAGCAGCCCGAGGCAGGGCTCGGAGACCCAGTACTTC. This sequence encodes CASSPRQGSETQYF.